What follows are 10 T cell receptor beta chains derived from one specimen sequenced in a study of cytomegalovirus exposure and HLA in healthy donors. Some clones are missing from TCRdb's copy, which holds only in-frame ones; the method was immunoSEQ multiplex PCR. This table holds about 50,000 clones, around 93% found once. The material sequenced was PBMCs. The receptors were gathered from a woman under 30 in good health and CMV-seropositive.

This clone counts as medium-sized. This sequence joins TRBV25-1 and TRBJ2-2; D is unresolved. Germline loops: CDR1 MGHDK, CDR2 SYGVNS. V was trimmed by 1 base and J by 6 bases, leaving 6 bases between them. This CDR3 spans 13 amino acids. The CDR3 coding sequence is TGTGCCAGCAGTGAATCTGGCCCCGGGGAGCTGTTTTTT. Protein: CASSESGPGELFF.

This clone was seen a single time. CDR3 region: CASSYDAGPGSYEQYF. DNA for the CDR3: TGTGCCAGCAGTTACGACGCGGGTCCGGGCTCCTACGAGCAGTACTTC. J is TRBJ2-7 and V is TRBV6-6; TRBD2 might be the D (5 bases). Germline V CDR1 and CDR2: MNHNY, SVGAGI (reference sequence). V gave up 2 bases and J gave up 0 bases, with 14 bases separating them. CDR3 size: 16 residues.

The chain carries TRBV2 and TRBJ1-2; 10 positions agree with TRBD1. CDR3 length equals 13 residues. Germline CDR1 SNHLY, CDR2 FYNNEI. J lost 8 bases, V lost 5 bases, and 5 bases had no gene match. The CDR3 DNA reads TGTGCCAGCAGTTCCGGGACAGGGGCCGGCTACACCTTC. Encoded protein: CASSSGTGAGYTF.

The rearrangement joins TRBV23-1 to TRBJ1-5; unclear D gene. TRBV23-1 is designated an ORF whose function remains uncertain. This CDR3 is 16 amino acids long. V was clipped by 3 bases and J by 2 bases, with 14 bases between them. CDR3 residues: CASSHSTNPRNQPQHF. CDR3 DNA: TGCGCCAGCAGTCACAGTACAAACCCCCGCAATCAGCCCCAGCATTTT.

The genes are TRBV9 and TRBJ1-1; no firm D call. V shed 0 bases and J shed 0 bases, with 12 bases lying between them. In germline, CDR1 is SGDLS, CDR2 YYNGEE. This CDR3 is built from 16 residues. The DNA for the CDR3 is TGTGCCAGCAGCGTAGATTGGGCAGACATGAACACTGAAGCTTTCTTT. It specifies CASSVDWADMNTEAFF.

The chain's CDR3 is CASSFRDRGTYEQYF. The CDR3 region has the DNA TGTGCCAGCAGCTTCCGGGACAGGGGAACCTACGAGCAGTACTTC. This chain connects TRBV5-6 to TRBJ2-7; 10 bases match TRBD1. Germline CDR1 SGHDT, CDR2 YYEEEE. V lost 2 bases and J lost 2; bases outside the gene matches: 4. The CDR3 totals 15 residues. Looking up the rest from reference TRBV5-6 and TRBJ2-7 gives the full variable domain: DAGVTQSPTHLIKTRGQQVTLRCSPKSGHDTVSWYQQALGQGPQFIFQYYEEEERQRGNFPDRFSGHQFPNYSSELNVNALLLGDSALYLCASSFRDRGTYEQYFGPGTRLTVT.

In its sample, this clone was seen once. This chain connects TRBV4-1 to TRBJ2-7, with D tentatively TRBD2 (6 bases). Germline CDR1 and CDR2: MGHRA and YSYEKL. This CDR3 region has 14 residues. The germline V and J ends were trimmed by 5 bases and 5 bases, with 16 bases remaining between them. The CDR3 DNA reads TGCGCCAGCAGCATACTCGCGCGGGGCAACGAGCAGTACTTC. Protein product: CASSILARGNEQYF.

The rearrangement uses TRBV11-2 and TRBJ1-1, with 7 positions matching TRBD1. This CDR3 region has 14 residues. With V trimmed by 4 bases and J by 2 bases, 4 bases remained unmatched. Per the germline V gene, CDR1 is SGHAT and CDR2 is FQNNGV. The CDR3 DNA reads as TGTGCCAGCAGCTGGACAGGACCTAACACTGAAGCTTTCTTT. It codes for CASSWTGPNTEAFF.

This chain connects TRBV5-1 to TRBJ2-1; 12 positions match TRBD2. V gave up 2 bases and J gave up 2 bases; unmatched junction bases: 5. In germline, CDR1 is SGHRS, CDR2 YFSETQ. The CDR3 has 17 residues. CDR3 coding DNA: TGCGCCAGCAGCTTAACCCTAGCGGGGGGGCCCTACAATGAGCAGTTCTTC. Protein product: CASSLTLAGGPYNEQFF.

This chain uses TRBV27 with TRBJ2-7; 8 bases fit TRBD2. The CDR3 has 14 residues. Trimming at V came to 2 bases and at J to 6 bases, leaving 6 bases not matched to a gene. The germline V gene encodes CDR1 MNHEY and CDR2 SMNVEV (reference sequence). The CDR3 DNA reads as TGTGCCAGCAGTTTAGGTAGCGGGGTCGCCGAGCAGTACTTC. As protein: CASSLGSGVAEQYF.